This T cell receptor (beta chain) was identified in a study of T cells in localized non-small cell lung cancer. Generated by immunoSEQ multiplex PCR, the TCRdb table keeps only in-frame clones and is missing some. The table shows roughly 7,000 clones, with under 25% occurring only once. Germline V gives CDR1 SGHNT, CDR2 YENEEA. V lost 2 bases to trimming and J lost 3 bases; unmatched junction nucleotides: 13. This CDR3 has 18 residues. Of note for this clone: Its antigen is currently unknown.

Study-wide findings and caveats: Heterogeneity remains possible, as sequencing covered one tumor region only. Uninvolved adjacent lung had higher T cell clonality than tumor and all other tissues. Blood T cell density predicted longer survival; adjacent-lung clonality, shorter.

This chain uses TRBV11-3 with TRBJ2-7, with 10 bases aligning to TRBD1. The sample was lung tumor tissue, taken before any cancer treatment. This receptor was obtained from a man aged 40 to 70 with stage III squamous cell lung carcinoma. CDR3 in amino acids: CASSLTSGTGVSLYEQYF. For the CDR3, the DNA is TGTGCCAGCAGCTTAACCTCCGGGACAGGGGTTTCCCTCTACGAGCAGTACTTC.